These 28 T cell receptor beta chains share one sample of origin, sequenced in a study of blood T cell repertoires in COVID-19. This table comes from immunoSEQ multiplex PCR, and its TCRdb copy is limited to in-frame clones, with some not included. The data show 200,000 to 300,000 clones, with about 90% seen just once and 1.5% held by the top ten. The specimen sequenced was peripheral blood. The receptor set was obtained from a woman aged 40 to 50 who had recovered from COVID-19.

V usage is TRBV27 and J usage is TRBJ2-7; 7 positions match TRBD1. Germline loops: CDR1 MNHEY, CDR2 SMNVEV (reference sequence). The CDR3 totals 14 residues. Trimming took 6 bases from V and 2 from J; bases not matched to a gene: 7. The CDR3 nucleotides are TGTGCCAGCAGCTCAGGGGGTTGGGCCTACGAGCAGTACTTC. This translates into CASSSGGWAYEQYF.

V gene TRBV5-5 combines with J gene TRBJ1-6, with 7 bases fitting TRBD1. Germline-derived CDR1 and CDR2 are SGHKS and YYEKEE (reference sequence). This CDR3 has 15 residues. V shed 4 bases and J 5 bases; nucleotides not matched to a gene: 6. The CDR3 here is CASSPTRGHNSPLHF. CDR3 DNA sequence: TGTGCCAGCAGCCCGACGAGGGGGCATAATTCACCCCTCCACTTT. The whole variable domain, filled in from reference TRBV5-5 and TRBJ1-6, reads DAGVTQSPTHLIKTRGQQVTLRCSPISGHKSVSWYQQVLGQGPQFIFQYYEKEERGRGNFPDRFSARQFPNYSSELNVNALLLGDSALYLCASSPTRGHNSPLHFGNGTRLTVT.

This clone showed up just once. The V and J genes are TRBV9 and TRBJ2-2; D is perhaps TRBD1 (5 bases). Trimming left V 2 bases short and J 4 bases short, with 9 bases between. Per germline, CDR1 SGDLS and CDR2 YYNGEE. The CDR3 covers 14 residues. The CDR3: CASSVLQGTGELFF. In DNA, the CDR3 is TGTGCCAGCAGCGTTCTGCAGGGCACCGGGGAGCTGTTTTTT.

The CDR3, as DNA: TGCGCCAGCAGCTCGTGGGCGGGGGGGCAGAATGAGCAGTTCTTC. It codes for CASSSWAGGQNEQFF. This chain connects TRBV5-1 to TRBJ2-1; 9 bases line up with TRBD2. The CDR3 contains 15 residues. V was pared by 3 bases and J by 7 bases, with 8 bases of the junction left unmatched. Germline V gene sequence: CDR1 SGHRS, CDR2 YFSETQ.

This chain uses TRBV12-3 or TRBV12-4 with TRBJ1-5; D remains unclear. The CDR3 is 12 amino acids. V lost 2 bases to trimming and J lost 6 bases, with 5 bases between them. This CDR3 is CASSLYGQPQHF. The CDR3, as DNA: TGTGCCAGCAGTTTATACGGTCAGCCCCAGCATTTT.

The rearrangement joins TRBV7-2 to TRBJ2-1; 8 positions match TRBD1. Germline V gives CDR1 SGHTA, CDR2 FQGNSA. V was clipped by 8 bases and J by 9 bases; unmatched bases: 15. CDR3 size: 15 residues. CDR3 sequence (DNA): TGTGCCAGCGTAAGGACAGGGTTTTTTCGTAGTGAGCAGTTCTTC. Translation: CASVRTGFFRSEQFF.

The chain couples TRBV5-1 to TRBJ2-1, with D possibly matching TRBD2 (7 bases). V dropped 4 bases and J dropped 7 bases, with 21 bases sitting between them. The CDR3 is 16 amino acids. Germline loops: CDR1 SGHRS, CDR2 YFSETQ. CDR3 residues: CASSPRGGGPRNEQFF. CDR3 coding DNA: TGCGCCAGCAGCCCGAGGGGGGGCGGCCCTCGGAATGAGCAGTTCTTC.

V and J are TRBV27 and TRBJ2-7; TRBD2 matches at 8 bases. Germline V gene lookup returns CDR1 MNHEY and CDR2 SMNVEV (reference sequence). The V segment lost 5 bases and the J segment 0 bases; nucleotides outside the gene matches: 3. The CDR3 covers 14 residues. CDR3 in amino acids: CASSPGGASYEQYF. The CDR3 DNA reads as TGTGCCAGCAGTCCCGGGGGGGCCTCCTACGAGCAGTACTTC.

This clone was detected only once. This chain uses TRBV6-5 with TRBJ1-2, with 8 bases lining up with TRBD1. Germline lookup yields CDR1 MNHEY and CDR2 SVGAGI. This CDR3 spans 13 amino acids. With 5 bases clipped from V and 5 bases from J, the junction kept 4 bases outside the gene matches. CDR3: CASSMTGVYGYTF. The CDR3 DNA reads TGTGCCAGCAGTATGACAGGGGTATATGGCTACACCTTC.

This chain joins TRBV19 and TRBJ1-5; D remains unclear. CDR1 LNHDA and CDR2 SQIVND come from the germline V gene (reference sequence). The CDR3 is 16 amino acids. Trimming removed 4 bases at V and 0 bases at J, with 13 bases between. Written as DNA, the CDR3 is TGTGCCAGTAGTAGCCCCTACGGGGTTAGCAATCAGCCCCAGCATTTT. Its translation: CASSSPYGVSNQPQHF. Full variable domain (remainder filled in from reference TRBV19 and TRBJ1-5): DGGITQSPKYLFRKEGQNVTLSCEQNLNHDAMYWYRQDPGQGLRLIYYSQIVNDFQKGDIAEGYSVSREKKESFPLTVTSAQKNPTAFYLCASSSPYGVSNQPQHFGDGTRLSIL.

The CDR3 sequence is CASSSAIGGGNTIYF. For the CDR3, the DNA is TGTGCCAGCAGTTCCGCAATAGGGGGTGGAAACACCATATATTTT. This chain joins TRBV9 and TRBJ1-3; a weak D match, TRBD1 (6 bases). The CDR3 is made up of 15 amino acids. The germline CDR1 and CDR2 sequences are SGDLS and YYNGEE. V lost 5 bases to trimming and J lost 3 bases, with 15 bases between them.

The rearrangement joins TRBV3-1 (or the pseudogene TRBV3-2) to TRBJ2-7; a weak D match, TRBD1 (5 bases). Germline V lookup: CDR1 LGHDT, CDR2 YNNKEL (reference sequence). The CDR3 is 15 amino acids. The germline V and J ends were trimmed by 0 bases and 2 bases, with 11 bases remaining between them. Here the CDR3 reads CASSQEGALAYEQYF. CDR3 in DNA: TGTGCCAGCAGCCAAGAAGGGGCTTTGGCCTACGAGCAGTACTTC.

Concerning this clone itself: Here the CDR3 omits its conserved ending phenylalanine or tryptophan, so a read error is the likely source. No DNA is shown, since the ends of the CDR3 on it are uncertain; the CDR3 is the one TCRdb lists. CDR3 loop: CASRSLRDGRYFC. The chain employs TRBV2 and TRBJ1-3. The CDR3 is 13 residues long, counting both termini. From germline, CDR1 is SNHLY and CDR2 FYNNEI.

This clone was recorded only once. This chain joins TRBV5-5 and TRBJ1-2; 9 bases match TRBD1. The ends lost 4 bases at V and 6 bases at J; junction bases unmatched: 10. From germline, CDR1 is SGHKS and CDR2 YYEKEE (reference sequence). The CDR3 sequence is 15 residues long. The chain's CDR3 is CASSPGQGGFNGYTF. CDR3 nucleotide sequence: TGTGCCAGCAGCCCGGGACAGGGAGGTTTCAATGGCTACACCTTC.

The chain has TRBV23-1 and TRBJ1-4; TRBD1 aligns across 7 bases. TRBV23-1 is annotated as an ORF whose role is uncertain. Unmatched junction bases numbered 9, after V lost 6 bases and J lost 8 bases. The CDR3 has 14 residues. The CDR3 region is CASSPQGVEEKLFF. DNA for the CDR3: TGCGCCAGCAGCCCCCAGGGGGTTGAGGAAAAACTGTTTTTT.

CDR3 nucleotides: TGTGCCAGCAGCTTAGAATGGGCGGGGGGAGCGGTTGAGCAGTTCTTC. It encodes CASSLEWAGGAVEQFF. The chain links TRBV7-2 to TRBJ2-1; 8 positions match TRBD2. This CDR3 is 16 amino acids long. Per germline, CDR1 SGHTA and CDR2 FQGNSA. The trim removed 1 base at V and 9 bases at J, leaving 11 bases unmatched.

The CDR3 DNA follows: TGTGCCAGCTCCCCAGAGCAGTTCTTC. It translates to CASSPEQFF. V usage is TRBV9 and J usage is TRBJ2-1, with D uncertain. This CDR3 is 9 amino acids long. With 7 bases removed from V and 10 bases from J, the gap between germline ends came to 6 bases. In germline, CDR1 is SGDLS, CDR2 YYNGEE. Using reference TRBV9 and TRBJ2-1 for the parts outside the CDR3, the full variable domain is DSGVTQTPKHLITATGQRVTLRCSPRSGDLSVYWYQQSLDQGLQFLIQYYNGEERAKGNILERFSAQQFPDLHSELNLSSLELGDSALYFCASSPEQFFGPGTRLTVL.

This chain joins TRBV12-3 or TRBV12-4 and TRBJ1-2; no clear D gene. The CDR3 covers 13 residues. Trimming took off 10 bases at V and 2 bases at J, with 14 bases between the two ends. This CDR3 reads CATKSGRNYGYTF. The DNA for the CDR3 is TGTGCCACCAAATCAGGCAGAAACTATGGCTACACCTTC.

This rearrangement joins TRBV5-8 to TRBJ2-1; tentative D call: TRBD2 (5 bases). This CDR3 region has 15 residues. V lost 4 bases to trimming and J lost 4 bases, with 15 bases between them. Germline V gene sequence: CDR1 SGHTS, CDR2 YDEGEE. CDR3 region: CASSPAGEWYNEQFF. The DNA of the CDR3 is TGTGCCAGCAGCCCGGCCGGGGAGTGGTACAATGAGCAGTTCTTC. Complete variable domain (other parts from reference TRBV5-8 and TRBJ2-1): EAGVTQSPTHLIKTRGQQATLRCSPISGHTSVYWYQQALGLGLQFLLWYDEGEERNRGNFPPRFSGRQFPNYSSELNVNALELEDSALYLCASSPAGEWYNEQFFGPGTRLTVL.

The DNA of the CDR3 is TGCGCCAGCACCAAAGGGGGGGGCGGATACAATGAGCAGTTCTTC. Translation: CASTKGGGGYNEQFF. The gene calls are TRBV5-1 and TRBJ2-1; maybe TRBD2 (7 bases). Germline CDR1 is SGHRS and CDR2 is YFSETQ. The V and J ends lost 6 bases and 4 bases respectively, with 17 bases between them. This CDR3 region has 15 residues.

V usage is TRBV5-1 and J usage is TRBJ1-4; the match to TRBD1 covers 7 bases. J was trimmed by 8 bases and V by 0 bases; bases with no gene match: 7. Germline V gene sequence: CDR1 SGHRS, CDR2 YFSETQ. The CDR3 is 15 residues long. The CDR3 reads CASSLVSQGVEKLFF. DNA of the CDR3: TGCGCCAGCAGCTTGGTCAGCCAGGGGGTGGAAAAACTGTTTTTT. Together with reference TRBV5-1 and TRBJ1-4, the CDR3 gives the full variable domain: KAGVTQTPRYLIKTRGQQVTLSCSPISGHRSVSWYQQTPGQGLQFLFEYFSETQRNKGNFPGRFSGRQFSNSRSEMNVSTLELGDSALYLCASSLVSQGVEKLFFGSGTQLSVL.

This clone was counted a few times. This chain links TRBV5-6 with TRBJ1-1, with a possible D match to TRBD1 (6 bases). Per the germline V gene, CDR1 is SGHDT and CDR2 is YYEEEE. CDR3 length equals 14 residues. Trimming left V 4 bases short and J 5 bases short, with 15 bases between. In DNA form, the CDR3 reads TGTGCCAGCAGCGCAGCGGGGGCCGGGACTGAAGCTTTCTTT. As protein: CASSAAGAGTEAFF.

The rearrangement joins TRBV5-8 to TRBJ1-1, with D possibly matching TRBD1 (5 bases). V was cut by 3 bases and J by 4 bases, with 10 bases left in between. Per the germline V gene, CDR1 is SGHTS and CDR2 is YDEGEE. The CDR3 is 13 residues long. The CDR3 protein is CASSSDSPTEAFF. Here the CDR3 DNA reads TGTGCCAGCAGCTCTGACAGCCCCACTGAAGCTTTCTTT. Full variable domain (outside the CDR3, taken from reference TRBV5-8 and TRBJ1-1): EAGVTQSPTHLIKTRGQQATLRCSPISGHTSVYWYQQALGLGLQFLLWYDEGEERNRGNFPPRFSGRQFPNYSSELNVNALELEDSALYLCASSSDSPTEAFFGQGTRLTVV.

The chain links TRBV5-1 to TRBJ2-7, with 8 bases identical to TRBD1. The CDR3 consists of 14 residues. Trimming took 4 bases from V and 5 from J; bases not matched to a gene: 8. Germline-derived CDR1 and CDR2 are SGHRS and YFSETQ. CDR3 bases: TGCGCCAGCAGCACCGGACAGGGATTCCACGAGCAGTACTTC. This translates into CASSTGQGFHEQYF. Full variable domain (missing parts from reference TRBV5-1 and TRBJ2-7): KAGVTQTPRYLIKTRGQQVTLSCSPISGHRSVSWYQQTPGQGLQFLFEYFSETQRNKGNFPGRFSGRQFSNSRSEMNVSTLELGDSALYLCASSTGQGFHEQYFGPGTRLTVT.

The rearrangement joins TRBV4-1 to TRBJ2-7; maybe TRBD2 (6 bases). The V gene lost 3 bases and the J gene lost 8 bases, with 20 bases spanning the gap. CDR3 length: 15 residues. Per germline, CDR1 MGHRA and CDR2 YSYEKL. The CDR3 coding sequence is TGCGCCAGCAGCCAGAACGATAGGACTACCGCAAAGCAGTACTTC. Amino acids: CASSQNDRTTAKQYF.

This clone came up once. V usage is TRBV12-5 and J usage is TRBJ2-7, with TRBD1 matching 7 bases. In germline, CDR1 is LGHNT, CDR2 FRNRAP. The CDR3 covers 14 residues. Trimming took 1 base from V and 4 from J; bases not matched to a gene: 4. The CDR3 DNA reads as TGTGCTAGTGGTTTGGGGACAGGTCTATACGAGCAGTACTTC. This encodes CASGLGTGLYEQYF.

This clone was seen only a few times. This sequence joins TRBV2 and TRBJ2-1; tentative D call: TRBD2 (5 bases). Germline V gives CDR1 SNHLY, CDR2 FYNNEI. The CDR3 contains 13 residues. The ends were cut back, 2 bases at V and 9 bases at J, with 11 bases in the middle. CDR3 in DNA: TGTGCCAGCAGTGAATATCAGGCGGGTGAGCAGTTCTTC. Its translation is CASSEYQAGEQFF.

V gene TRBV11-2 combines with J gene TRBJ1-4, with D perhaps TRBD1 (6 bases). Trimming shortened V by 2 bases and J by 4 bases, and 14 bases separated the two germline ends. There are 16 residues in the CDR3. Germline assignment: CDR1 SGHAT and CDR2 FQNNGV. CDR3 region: CASSLRPTGSNEKLFF. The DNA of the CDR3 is TGTGCCAGCAGCTTACGTCCTACAGGGAGTAATGAAAAACTGTTTTTT.